This entry lists 11 T cell receptor beta chains sequenced from one sample in a study of T cells after yellow fever vaccination. Each CDR3 protein is one row after TCRdb ran MiXCR on the 5' RACE reads. The table lists hundreds of thousands of distinct CDR3 sequences, 9% to 15% of them singletons. Sequencing used PBMCs, obtained on the day of the yellow fever booster vaccination. All receptors come from a man aged 25 to 40 who received the YFV17D yellow fever vaccine.

The CDR3 DNA reads as TGCGCCAGCAGCACGGGAGGGGGCGCCTACAATGAGCAGTTCTTC. As protein: CASSTGGGAYNEQFF. The chain couples TRBV5-1 to TRBJ2-1; TRBD2 might be the D (8 bases). Germline values: CDR1 SGHRS, CDR2 YFSETQ. This CDR3 contains 15 residues. The V end lost 4 bases, the J end lost 2 bases, and 13 bases lay between the germline ends.

This clonotype was observed a few times. J is TRBJ1-1 and V is TRBV7-9; D gene unclear. The CDR3 extends over 13 amino acids. Trimming took off 5 bases at V and 0 bases at J, with 7 bases between the two ends. Germline V CDR1 and CDR2: SEHNR, FQNEAQ (reference sequence). The CDR3 loop is CASSRSMNTEAFF. CDR3 in DNA: TGTGCCAGCAGCCGATCGATGAACACTGAAGCTTTCTTT.

This clonotype was picked up a small number of times. CDR3 nucleotide sequence: TGTGCCAGCGGCGACCCGGGTTCTGGAAACACCATATATTTT. This sequence encodes CASGDPGSGNTIYF. This chain uses TRBV25-1 with TRBJ1-3, with D unclear. V was cut by 8 bases and J by 1 base, with 12 bases left in between. This CDR3 spans 14 amino acids. Germline CDR1 reads MGHDK; CDR2 reads SYGVNS.

In this sample, this clonotype turned up many times. This chain links TRBV6-2 or TRBV6-3 with TRBJ2-1, with D perhaps matching TRBD1 or TRBD2 (5 bases each). Trimming took off 1 base at V and 2 bases at J, with 12 bases between the two ends. This CDR3 region has 16 residues. CDR1 MNHEY and CDR2 SVGEGT come from the germline V gene. The CDR3 spells CASSYYLRGAYNEQFF. The CDR3 nucleotides read TGTGCCAGCAGTTACTACTTGCGAGGGGCCTACAATGAGCAGTTCTTC.

The sample holds a few counts of this clonotype. The CDR3 coding sequence is TGTGCCAGCAGTACATCCCTCTCGGATGAGCAGTTCTTC. Translating it yields CASSTSLSDEQFF. The chain uses TRBV2 and TRBJ2-1; no clear D. Germline V gene sequence: CDR1 SNHLY, CDR2 FYNNEI. The V end lost 5 bases, the J end lost 8 bases, and 13 bases lay between the germline ends. This CDR3 comprises 13 residues.

The table lists this clonotype with a few counts. The J gene is TRBJ2-1, the V gene TRBV7-2; 11 nucleotides match TRBD2. Germline V CDR1 and CDR2: SGHTA, FQGNSA. After removal of 1 base from V and 4 bases from J, the junction contained 3 bases not matched to a gene. This CDR3 region has 16 residues. CDR3 sequence reads: CASSLVASGRYNEQFF. The CDR3 DNA sequence: TGTGCCAGCAGCTTAGTGGCTAGCGGGAGGTACAATGAGCAGTTCTTC.

In its sample, this clonotype was seen a few times. The gene calls are TRBV5-1 and TRBJ2-7; 7 bases align to TRBD1. The CDR3 is made up of 13 amino acids. The germline gives CDR1 SGHRS, CDR2 YFSETQ. V lost 1 base, J lost 9 bases, and 7 bases stayed unmatched. CDR3: CASSLNRGELQYF. The DNA for the CDR3 is TGCGCCAGCAGCTTGAACAGGGGAGAGTTGCAGTACTTC.

This clonotype has only a few counts. V usage is TRBV20-1 and J usage is TRBJ1-5, with a weak D call TRBD1 (5 bases). Germline CDR1 reads DFQATT; CDR2 reads SNEGSKA (reference sequence). The CDR3 consists of 14 residues. Trimming left V 3 bases short and J 3 bases short, with 12 bases between. DNA for the CDR3: TGCAGTGCTAGCGGGGGACCGATCAATCAGCCCCAGCATTTT. It translates to CSASGGPINQPQHF.

This chain connects TRBV6-4 to TRBJ2-3; D gene uncertain. Trimming shortened V by 2 bases and J by 0 bases, and 6 bases separated the two germline ends. There are 14 residues in the CDR3. Germline-derived CDR1 and CDR2 are MRHNA and SNTAGT. CDR3 nucleotides: TGTGCCAGCAGTGACGATCTGAGCACAGATACGCAGTATTTT. This encodes CASSDDLSTDTQYF.

The J gene is TRBJ1-5, the V gene TRBV20-1, with D possibly being TRBD1 (5 bases). V dropped 0 bases and J dropped 7 bases, with 13 bases sitting between them. The CDR3 covers 14 residues. Germline CDR1 reads DFQATT; CDR2 reads SNEGSKA (reference sequence). Written as DNA, the CDR3 is TGCAGTGCTAGAGAGGGACTGGGGAGCCAGCCCCAGCATTTT. It translates to CSAREGLGSQPQHF.

This clonotype was detected a few times. The V and J genes are TRBV7-2 and TRBJ2-7; D unresolved. Germline-derived CDR1 and CDR2 are SGHTA and FQGNSA. The CDR3 spans 15 residues. V dropped 3 bases and J dropped 5 bases, with 17 bases sitting between them. The CDR3: CASSLSNPAPNEQYF. The CDR3 region has the DNA TGTGCCAGCAGCTTGTCAAACCCAGCCCCCAACGAGCAGTACTTC.